This TCR beta chain was sequenced in a study of blood T cell repertoires in COVID-19. CDR1 is SGHRS, CDR2 YFSETQ, per germline. The CDR3 consists of 13 residues. V was trimmed by 6 bases and J by 0 bases, leaving 8 bases between them. This table comes from immunoSEQ multiplex PCR, and its TCRdb copy is limited to in-frame clones, with some not included. In the table there are tens of thousands of clones, over 60% of which are singletons. V gene TRBV5-1 combines with J gene TRBJ2-3; D unclear. The receptor's source is a man aged 25-45 years with COVID-19, enrolled during active disease. The source material was peripheral blood. CDR3 nucleotides: TGCGCCAGCACCCCCCCTAGCACAGATACGCAGTATTTT. It yields the protein CASTPPSTDTQYF.